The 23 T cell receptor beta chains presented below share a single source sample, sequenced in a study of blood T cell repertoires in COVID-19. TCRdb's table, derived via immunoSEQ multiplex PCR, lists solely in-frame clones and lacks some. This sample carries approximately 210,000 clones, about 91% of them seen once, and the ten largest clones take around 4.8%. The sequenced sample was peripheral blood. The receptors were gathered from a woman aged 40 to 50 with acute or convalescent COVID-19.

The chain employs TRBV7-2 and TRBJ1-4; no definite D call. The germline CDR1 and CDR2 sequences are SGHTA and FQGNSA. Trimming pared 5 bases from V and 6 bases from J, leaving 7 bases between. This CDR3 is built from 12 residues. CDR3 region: CASSQTDEKLFF. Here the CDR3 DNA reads TGTGCCAGCAGCCAAACAGATGAAAAACTGTTTTTT. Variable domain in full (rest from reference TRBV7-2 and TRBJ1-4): GAGVSQSPSNKVTEKGKDVELRCDPISGHTALYWYRQSLGQGLEFLIYFQGNSAPDKSGLPSDRFSAERTGGSVSTLTIQRTQQEDSAVYLCASSQTDEKLFFGSGTQLSVL.

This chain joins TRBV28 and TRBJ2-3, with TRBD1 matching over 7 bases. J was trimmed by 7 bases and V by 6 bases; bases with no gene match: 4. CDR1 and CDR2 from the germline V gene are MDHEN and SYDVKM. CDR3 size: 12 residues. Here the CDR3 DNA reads TGTGCCAGCAGCTTAGGGGGCAATACGCAGTATTTT. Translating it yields CASSLGGNTQYF.

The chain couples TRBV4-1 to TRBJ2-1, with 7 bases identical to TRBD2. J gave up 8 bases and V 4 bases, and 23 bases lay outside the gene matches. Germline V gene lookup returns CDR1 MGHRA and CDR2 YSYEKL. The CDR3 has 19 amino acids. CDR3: CASSRERHGGTIGAYEQFF. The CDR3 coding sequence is TGCGCCAGCAGCCGAGAGAGGCACGGGGGGACCATTGGGGCGTATGAGCAGTTCTTC.

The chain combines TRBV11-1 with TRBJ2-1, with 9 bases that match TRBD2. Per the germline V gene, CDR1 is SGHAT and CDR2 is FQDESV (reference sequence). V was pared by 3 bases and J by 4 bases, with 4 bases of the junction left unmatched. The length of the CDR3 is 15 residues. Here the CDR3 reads CASSFQRGVYNEQFF. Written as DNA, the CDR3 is TGTGCCAGCAGCTTCCAGCGGGGGGTGTACAATGAGCAGTTCTTC.

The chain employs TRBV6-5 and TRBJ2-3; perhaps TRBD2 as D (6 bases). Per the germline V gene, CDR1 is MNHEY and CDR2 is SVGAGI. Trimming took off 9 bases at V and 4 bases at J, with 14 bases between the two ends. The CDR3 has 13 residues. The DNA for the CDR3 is TGTGCCAGTAGGGCCGGGAGCGCAGATACGCAGTATTTT. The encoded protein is CASRAGSADTQYF.

In DNA, the CDR3 is TGTGCCAGCAGCTTAGAACAGGGGCTGAGTTCACCCCTCCACTTT. Translating it yields CASSLEQGLSSPLHF. The V and J genes are TRBV7-9 and TRBJ1-6; TRBD1 aligns across 7 bases. CDR3 size: 15 residues. V was clipped by 1 base and J by 9 bases; unmatched bases: 6. CDR1 is SEHNR, CDR2 FQNEAQ, per germline (reference sequence).

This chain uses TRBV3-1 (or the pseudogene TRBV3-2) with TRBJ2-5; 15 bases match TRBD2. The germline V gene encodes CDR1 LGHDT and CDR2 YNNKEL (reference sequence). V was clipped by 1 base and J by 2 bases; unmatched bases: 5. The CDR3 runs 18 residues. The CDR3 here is CASSQAGLAGGRQETQYF. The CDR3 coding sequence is TGTGCCAGCAGCCAAGCGGGACTAGCGGGGGGAAGACAAGAGACCCAGTACTTC.

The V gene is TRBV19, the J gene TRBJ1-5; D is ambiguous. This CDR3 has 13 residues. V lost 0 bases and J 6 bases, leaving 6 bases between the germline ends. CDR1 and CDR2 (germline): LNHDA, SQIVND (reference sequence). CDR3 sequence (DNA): TGTGCCAGTAGTATAGACCCTTCTCAGCCCCAGCATTTT. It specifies CASSIDPSQPQHF.

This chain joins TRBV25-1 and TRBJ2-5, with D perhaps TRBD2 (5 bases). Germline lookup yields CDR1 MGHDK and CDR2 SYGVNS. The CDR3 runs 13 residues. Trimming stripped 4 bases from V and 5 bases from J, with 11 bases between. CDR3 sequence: CASSGGARETQYF. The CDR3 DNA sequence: TGTGCCAGCAGTGGGGGAGCCCGTGAGACCCAGTACTTC.

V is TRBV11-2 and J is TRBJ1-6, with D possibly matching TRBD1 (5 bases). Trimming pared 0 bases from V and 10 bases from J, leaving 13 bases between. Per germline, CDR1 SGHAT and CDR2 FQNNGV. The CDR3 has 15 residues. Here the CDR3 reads CASSLEAGSLSPLHF. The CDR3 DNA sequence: TGTGCCAGCAGCTTAGAGGCAGGGTCCCTCTCACCCCTCCACTTT.

The CDR3 sequence is CATSRTGLSGNTIYF. DNA of the CDR3: TGTGCCACCAGCAGAACAGGGTTGTCTGGAAACACCATATATTTT. The V gene is TRBV15, the J gene TRBJ1-3; a weak D match, TRBD1 (6 bases). CDR1 is LNHNV and CDR2 is YYDKDF in the germline V gene (reference sequence). The CDR3 is made up of 15 amino acids. Trimming removed 2 bases from V and 1 base from J, with 9 bases in between.

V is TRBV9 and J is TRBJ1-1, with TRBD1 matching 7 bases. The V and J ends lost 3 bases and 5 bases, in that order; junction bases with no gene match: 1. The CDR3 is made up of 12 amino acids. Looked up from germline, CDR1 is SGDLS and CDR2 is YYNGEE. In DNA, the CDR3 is TGTGCCAGCAGCGCGGACAGGACTGAAGCTTTCTTT. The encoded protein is CASSADRTEAFF.

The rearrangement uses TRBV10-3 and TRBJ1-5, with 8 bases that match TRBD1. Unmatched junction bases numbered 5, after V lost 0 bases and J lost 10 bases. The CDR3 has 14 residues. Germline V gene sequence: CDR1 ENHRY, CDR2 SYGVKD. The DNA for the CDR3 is TGTGCCATCAGTGAGTCGCTCGGGACAGGACCCCAGCATTTT. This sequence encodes CAISESLGTGPQHF.

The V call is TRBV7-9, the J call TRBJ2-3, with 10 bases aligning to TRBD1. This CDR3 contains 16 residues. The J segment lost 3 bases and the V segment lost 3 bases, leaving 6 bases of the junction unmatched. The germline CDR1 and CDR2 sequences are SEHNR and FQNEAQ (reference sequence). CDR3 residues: CASSLVTGGGTDTQYF. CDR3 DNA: TGTGCCAGCAGCTTGGTGACAGGGGGCGGTACAGATACGCAGTATTTT. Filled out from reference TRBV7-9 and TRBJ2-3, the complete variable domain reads DTGVSQNPRHKITKRGQNVTFRCDPISEHNRLYWYRQTLGQGPEFLTYFQNEAQLEKSRLLSDRFSAERPKGSFSTLEIQRTEQGDSAMYLCASSLVTGGGTDTQYFGPGTRLTVL.

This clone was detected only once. CDR3 sequence: CASSLGGRGEAFF. As DNA, the CDR3 is TGTGCCAGCAGCTTAGGGGGAAGGGGTGAAGCTTTCTTT. V is TRBV7-2 and J is TRBJ1-1; a weak D match, TRBD1 (5 bases). The V gene's germline CDR1 is SGHTA and CDR2 FQGNSA. Trimming shortened V by 1 base and J by 7 bases, and 10 bases separated the two germline ends. The length of the CDR3 is 13 residues.

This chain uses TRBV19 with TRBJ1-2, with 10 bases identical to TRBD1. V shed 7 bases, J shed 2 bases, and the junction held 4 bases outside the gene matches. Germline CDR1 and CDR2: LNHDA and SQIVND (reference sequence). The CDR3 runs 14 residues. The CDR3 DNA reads TGTGCCAGTAAGCCGGGACAGGGGAACTATGGCTACACCTTC. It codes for CASKPGQGNYGYTF.

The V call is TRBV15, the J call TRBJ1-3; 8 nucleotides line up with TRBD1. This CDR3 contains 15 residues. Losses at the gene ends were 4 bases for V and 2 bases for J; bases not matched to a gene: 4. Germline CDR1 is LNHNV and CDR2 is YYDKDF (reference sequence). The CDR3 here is CATSTGQEAGNTIYF. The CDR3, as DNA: TGTGCCACCAGCACGGGACAGGAGGCTGGAAACACCATATATTTT.

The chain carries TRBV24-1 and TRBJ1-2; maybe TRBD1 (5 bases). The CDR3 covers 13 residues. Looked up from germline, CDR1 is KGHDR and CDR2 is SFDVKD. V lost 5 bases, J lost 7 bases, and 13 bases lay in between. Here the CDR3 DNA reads TGTGCCACCAGTGTTGGGGCAGGGCCTGGCTACACCTTC. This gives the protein CATSVGAGPGYTF.

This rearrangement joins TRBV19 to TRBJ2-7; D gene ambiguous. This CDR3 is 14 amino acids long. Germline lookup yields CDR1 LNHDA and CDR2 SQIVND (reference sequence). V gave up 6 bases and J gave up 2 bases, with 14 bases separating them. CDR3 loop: CASSTTEGAYEQYV. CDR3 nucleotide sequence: TGTGCCAGTAGCACCACCGAAGGAGCCTACGAGCAGTACGTC.

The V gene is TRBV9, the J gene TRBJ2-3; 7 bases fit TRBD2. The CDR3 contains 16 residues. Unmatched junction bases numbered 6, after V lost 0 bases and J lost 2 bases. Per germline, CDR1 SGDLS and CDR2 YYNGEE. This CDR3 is CASSVDGRTYTDTQYF. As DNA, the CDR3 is TGTGCCAGCAGCGTAGACGGGAGGACCTACACAGATACGCAGTATTTT.

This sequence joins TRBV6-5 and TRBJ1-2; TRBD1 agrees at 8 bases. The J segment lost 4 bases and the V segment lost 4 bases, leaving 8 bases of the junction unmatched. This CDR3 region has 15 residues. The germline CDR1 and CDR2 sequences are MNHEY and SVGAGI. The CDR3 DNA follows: TGTGCCAGCAGTTTGGACAGGGTTAACCTCTATGGCTACACCTTC. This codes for CASSLDRVNLYGYTF.

CDR3 amino acids: CASSETGGSYGYTF. Written as DNA, the CDR3 is TGTGCCAGCAGCGAAACAGGGGGCTCCTATGGCTACACCTTC. The V call is TRBV2, the J call TRBJ1-2; the match to TRBD1 covers 9 bases. The CDR3 covers 14 residues. Looked up from germline, CDR1 is SNHLY and CDR2 is FYNNEI. Trimming cost V 6 bases and J 4 bases; bases outside gene matches: 6. Filled out from reference TRBV2 and TRBJ1-2, the complete variable domain reads EPEVTQTPSHQVTQMGQEVILRCVPISNHLYFYWYRQILGQKVEFLVSFYNNEISEKSEIFDDQFSVERPDGSNFTLKIRSTKLEDSAMYFCASSETGGSYGYTFGSGTRLTVV.

The CDR3 nucleotides read TGTGCCAGCAGCGCCAATCGATACAGGGGCTCTGGAAACACCATATATTTT. It codes for CASSANRYRGSGNTIYF. The chain combines TRBV7-2 with TRBJ1-3, with 7 bases aligning to TRBD1. Germline V CDR1 and CDR2: SGHTA, FQGNSA. This CDR3 region has 17 residues. V shed 5 bases, J shed 0 bases, and the junction held 10 bases outside the gene matches. Drawing the rest from reference TRBV7-2 and TRBJ1-3, the complete variable domain is GAGVSQSPSNKVTEKGKDVELRCDPISGHTALYWYRQSLGQGLEFLIYFQGNSAPDKSGLPSDRFSAERTGGSVSTLTIQRTQQEDSAVYLCASSANRYRGSGNTIYFGEGSWLTVV.